This T cell receptor beta chain was captured by sequencing in a study of response to subunit inactivated influenza vaccine. Study results and limitations: With each seasonal influenza vaccination, the authors suggested, few new T cells are recruited.

TCRdb re-derived calls from the RT-PCR reads in MiXCR, one entry per CDR3 protein. The sample shows some 500,000 distinct CDR3 sequences, about 25% of them seen only once. In the case of this clonotype: The antigen is undetermined.

CDR1 is MNHNS and CDR2 is SASEGT in the germline V gene. The ends lost 5 bases at V and 3 bases at J; junction bases unmatched: 11. The CDR3 contains 18 residues. The chain is built from TRBV6-1 and TRBJ2-6, with 9 bases matching TRBD1. This TCR came from a man aged 45-60 years who received an inactivated influenza vaccine. The sample in question was CD4+ T cells sorted from PBMCs, obtained around 5 days after vaccination. CDR3 in DNA: TGTGCCAGCAGTCCACCGGGACAGGGTTATGATGGGGCCAACGTCCTGACTTTC. Residues: CASSPPGQGYDGANVLTF.